The 13 T cell receptor beta chains given below trace back to one sample, sequenced in a study of cytomegalovirus exposure and HLA in healthy donors. The PCR used 60 Vbeta and 13 Jbeta primers. Sequenced by immunoSEQ multiplex PCR; TCRdb stores in-frame clones only, minus some. Of approximately 220,000 clones listed, 83% are singletons. The sequencing sample was made of PBMCs. These receptors originate from a girl aged 10-17 years in good health and CMV-seronegative.

J is TRBJ1-5 and V is TRBV6-5; D is unresolved. V was shortened by 5 bases and J by 7 bases, with 12 bases between the two germline ends. The CDR3 is 13 amino acids. CDR1 is MNHEY, CDR2 SVGAGI, per germline. This CDR3 is CASSPLTGQPQHF. Written as DNA, the CDR3 is TGTGCCAGCAGTCCATTAACGGGGCAGCCCCAGCATTTT.

The chain has TRBV7-2 and TRBJ2-7, with D perhaps matching TRBD1 (6 bases). Germline-derived CDR1 and CDR2 are SGHTA and FQGNSA. Trimming cost V 1 base and J 4 bases, with 8 bases left between them. This CDR3 contains 13 residues. CDR3 in amino acids: CASSLEQGYEQYF. CDR3 DNA: TGTGCCAGCAGCTTAGAACAGGGTTACGAGCAGTACTTC.

The DNA for the CDR3 is TGTGCCAGCAGCCTCTCCTCCGGGACAGCCTTCGCCGGGCAGTACTTC. Its translation: CASSLSSGTAFAGQYF. The chain is built from TRBV11-2 and TRBJ2-7; TRBD1 agrees at 7 bases. The CDR3 has 16 amino acids. V lost 5 bases to trimming and J lost 9 bases; unmatched junction nucleotides: 19. The germline gives CDR1 SGHAT, CDR2 FQNNGV.

The genes are TRBV2 and TRBJ2-1, with TRBD1 matching 8 bases. Losses at the gene ends were 4 bases for V and 6 bases for J; bases not matched to a gene: 11. Germline assignment: CDR1 SNHLY and CDR2 FYNNEI. The CDR3 consists of 16 residues. CDR3 in amino acids: CASSGGPGQVVNEQFF. The CDR3 bases are TGTGCCAGCAGTGGAGGCCCGGGACAGGTTGTCAATGAGCAGTTCTTC. Complete variable domain (other parts from reference TRBV2 and TRBJ2-1): EPEVTQTPSHQVTQMGQEVILRCVPISNHLYFYWYRQILGQKVEFLVSFYNNEISEKSEIFDDQFSVERPDGSNFTLKIRSTKLEDSAMYFCASSGGPGQVVNEQFFGPGTRLTVL.

The J gene is TRBJ1-2, the V gene TRBV28; possibly TRBD1 for D (6 bases). Trimming shortened V by 2 bases and J by 1 base, and 14 bases separated the two germline ends. Germline V gene sequence: CDR1 MDHEN, CDR2 SYDVKM. CDR3 length: 16 amino acids. The CDR3 DNA is TGTGCCAGCAGTTTAAGGCAGGGGTTAGTTAACTATGGCTACACCTTC. This gives the protein CASSLRQGLVNYGYTF.

J is TRBJ2-1 and V is TRBV11-3; 9 nucleotides line up with TRBD2. The CDR3 has 17 amino acids. After removal of 2 bases from V and 9 bases from J, the junction contained 14 bases not matched to a gene. Germline values: CDR1 SGHNT, CDR2 YENEEA. CDR3 sequence (DNA): TGTGCCAGCAGCTTACTCTCGTCTAGCGGGAAAAGAGGTGAGCAGTTCTTC. Encoded protein: CASSLLSSSGKRGEQFF. Using reference TRBV11-3 and TRBJ2-1 for the parts outside the CDR3, the full variable domain is EAGVVQSPRYKIIEKKQPVAFWCNPISGHNTLYWYLQNLGQGPELLIRYENEEAVDDSQLPKDRFSAERLKGVDSTLKIQPAELGDSAVYLCASSLLSSSGKRGEQFFGPGTRLTVL.

The rearrangement uses TRBV6-4 and TRBJ1-5, with 7 bases that match TRBD1. Germline values: CDR1 MRHNA, CDR2 SNTAGT. This CDR3 comprises 16 residues. With 10 bases clipped from V and 5 bases from J, the junction kept 17 bases outside the gene matches. CDR3 nucleotides: TGTGCCAACGAGCTTACCGGGACAGCGGTCCATCAGCCCCAGCATTTT. It translates to CANELTGTAVHQPQHF.

The chain couples TRBV5-1 to TRBJ2-1; D may be TRBD2 (5 bases). This CDR3 contains 16 residues. V was cut by 4 bases and J by 0 bases, with 14 bases left in between. Germline V gene lookup returns CDR1 SGHRS and CDR2 YFSETQ. CDR3 sequence reads: CASSPTTGFSYNEQFF. The CDR3 nucleotides are TGCGCCAGCAGCCCTACCACGGGGTTCTCCTACAATGAGCAGTTCTTC. The whole variable domain, remainder taken from reference TRBV5-1 and TRBJ2-1, is KAGVTQTPRYLIKTRGQQVTLSCSPISGHRSVSWYQQTPGQGLQFLFEYFSETQRNKGNFPGRFSGRQFSNSRSEMNVSTLELGDSALYLCASSPTTGFSYNEQFFGPGTRLTVL.

The chain joins TRBV6-5 to TRBJ2-5, with D uncertain. V was cut by 8 bases and J by 1 base, with 17 bases left in between. This CDR3 has 15 residues. Germline values: CDR1 MNHEY, CDR2 SVGAGI. The CDR3 sequence: CASARLNTPQETQYF. CDR3 DNA sequence: TGTGCCAGCGCGAGACTGAATACCCCCCAAGAGACCCAGTACTTC.

The CDR3 spells CASSTWTGGETQYF. The CDR3 nucleotides are TGTGCCAGCAGCACGTGGACAGGTGGAGAGACCCAGTACTTC. The chain is built from TRBV7-8 and TRBJ2-5; 7 bases fit TRBD1. Germline lookup yields CDR1 SGHVS and CDR2 FQNEAQ. The CDR3 covers 14 residues. Trimming cost V 5 bases and J 4 bases; bases outside gene matches: 7.

The chain links TRBV4-3 to TRBJ2-3; 10 bases are shared with TRBD2. V lost 0 bases, J lost 3 bases, and 9 bases stayed unmatched. The V gene's germline CDR1 is LGHNA and CDR2 YSLEER. This CDR3 spans 18 amino acids. CDR3 loop: CASSQDLAGGAVTDTQYF. The DNA of the CDR3 is TGCGCCAGCAGCCAAGATTTAGCGGGGGGAGCCGTGACAGATACGCAGTATTTT.

V gene TRBV18 combines with J gene TRBJ2-1; 7 nucleotides match TRBD1. Germline values: CDR1 KGHSH, CDR2 LQKENI. The V and J ends lost 2 bases and 8 bases, in that order; junction bases with no gene match: 12. This CDR3 is built from 16 residues. The CDR3 is CASSPTRQGTWDEQFF. Here the CDR3 DNA reads TGTGCCAGCTCACCAACCCGACAGGGTACTTGGGATGAGCAGTTCTTC.

This chain connects TRBV7-9 to TRBJ2-7; a weak D match, TRBD2 (6 bases). V was pared by 0 bases and J by 4 bases, with 13 bases between. The length of the CDR3 is 15 residues. The V gene's germline CDR1 is SEHNR and CDR2 FQNEAQ (reference sequence). CDR3 amino acids: CASSLAGGVEYEQYF. The CDR3 nucleotides read TGTGCCAGCAGCTTAGCGGGCGGGGTTGAGTACGAGCAGTACTTC.